Each of the 9 T cell receptor beta chains below was sequenced from the same sample in a study of T cell repertoires in cytomegalovirus infection. TCRdb re-derived calls from the reads in MiXCR, one entry per CDR3 protein. The table lists fewer than 850,000 distinct CDR3 sequences, about 29% of them singletons, with 13% in the top ten. These TCRs' antigens remain unknown. The sample in question was cultured CD8+ T cells from PBMCs, obtained from culture after CMV antigen stimulation. Receptors originate from a human donor in good health (CMV status not recorded). Some clones in this sample may be carry-over from other donors' samples.

V usage is TRBV2 and J usage is TRBJ2-3; 9 bases agree with TRBD2. After removal of 3 bases from V and 0 bases from J, the junction contained 7 bases not matched to a gene. The CDR3 has 17 residues. Germline-derived CDR1 and CDR2 are SNHLY and FYNNEI. The CDR3 DNA follows: TGTGCCAGCAGTGACCGCGGGGGGGGTCCTAGCACAGATACGCAGTATTTT. Protein sequence: CASSDRGGGPSTDTQYF.

This clonotype has only one observation. A much larger clone is a single base away; this may be a read error. Lacking the conserved final phenylalanine or tryptophan, this CDR3 likely reflects a read error. It is unclear where the CDR3 begins or ends on the DNA, so no DNA is shown, and the CDR3 is as TCRdb lists it. The chain uses TRBV7-2 and TRBJ1-2. Germline CDR1 reads SGHTA; CDR2 reads FQGNSA. Including both end residues, the CDR3 is 9 amino acids long. CDR3: CTSSLTGLG.

In the case of this clonotype: A much larger clonotype is one base distant, so this may be a read error. No conserved phenylalanine or tryptophan ends this CDR3, so it is likely a read error. V and J are TRBV7-9 and TRBJ1-5; no definite D call. CDR3 size: 15 residues. In germline, CDR1 is SEHNR, CDR2 FQNEAQ (reference sequence). V lost 2 bases and J lost 2, with 10 bases in between. For the CDR3, the DNA is TGTGCCAGCAGCTTAACGTTCGACGGCAATCAGCCCCAGCATCTT. Translation: CASSLTFDGNQPQHL.

About this clonotype itself: A much larger clone is a single base away; this may be a read error. The chain employs TRBV7-2 and TRBJ1-2; 8 bases match TRBD1. The CDR3 sequence is 13 residues long. Germline V lookup: CDR1 SGHTA, CDR2 FQGNSA. The V and J ends lost 7 bases and 8 bases, in that order; junction bases with no gene match: 9. The CDR3 reads CTSTYSTGVGYTF. The CDR3 nucleotides read TGTACCAGCACCTACTCGACAGGGGTGGGCTACACCTTC. The variable domain in full, with the rest retrieved from reference TRBV7-2 and TRBJ1-2, is GAGVSQSPSNKVTEKGKDVELRCDPISGHTALYWYRQSLGQGLEFLIYFQGNSAPDKSGLPSDRFSAERTGGSVSTLTIQRTQQEDSAVYLCTSTYSTGVGYTFGSGTRLTVV.

The sample holds a few counts of this clonotype. This chain links TRBV28 with TRBJ2-3, with a possible D match to TRBD1 (5 bases). CDR1 and CDR2 from the germline V gene are MDHEN and SYDVKM. The CDR3 spans 13 residues. Trimming pared 3 bases from V and 4 bases from J, leaving 8 bases between. The CDR3 bases are TGTGCCAGCAGTTTTCCAGGGTCAGATACGCAGTATTTT. Amino acid sequence: CASSFPGSDTQYF.

This clonotype was counted many times. The chain carries TRBV7-6 and TRBJ1-4, with 7 bases that match TRBD1. The germline V gene encodes CDR1 SGHVS and CDR2 FNYEAQ. J was trimmed by 4 bases and V by 3 bases; bases with no gene match: 11. This CDR3 region has 17 residues. CDR3 sequence reads: CASSLYRGGAINEKLFF. CDR3 nucleotide sequence: TGTGCCAGCAGCTTGTACAGGGGAGGGGCAATTAATGAAAAACTGTTTTTT.

This clonotype was picked up a small number of times. The CDR3 sequence is CASTPSGAGELFF. The CDR3 bases are TGTGCCAGCACCCCTAGCGGGGCCGGGGAGCTGTTTTTT. The genes are TRBV12-3 or TRBV12-4 and TRBJ2-2; 9 positions match TRBD2. The CDR3 covers 13 residues. Trimming cost V 7 bases and J 6 bases; bases outside gene matches: 3.

As regards this clonotype: The junction and the germline gene differ at one end; a read error may be behind it. Written as DNA, the CDR3 is TGTGCCAGTAGCTTGGGACATAAAAATCAGCCCCAGCATTTT. It codes for CASSLGHKNQPQHF. The chain carries TRBV7-9 and TRBJ1-5; a weak D match, TRBD1 (6 bases). Germline assignment: CDR1 SEHNR and CDR2 FQNEAQ (reference sequence). The CDR3 covers 14 residues.

This clonotype was observed many times. For the CDR3, the DNA is TGTGCCAGCAGGGTTGACAGTAACACTGAAGCTTTCTTT. It codes for CASRVDSNTEAFF. The V call is TRBV7-6, the J call TRBJ1-1; possible D gene TRBD1, 5 bases. V was clipped by 6 bases and J by 2 bases, with 10 bases between them. The CDR3 is 13 residues long. Germline CDR1 and CDR2: SGHVS and FNYEAQ.